This T cell receptor beta chain was captured in a study of vaccination effects on CD4 cells after COVID-19. About the research overall: Before sequencing, viral peptide pools were used by the ViraFEST assay to expand antigen-specific CD4+ T cells.

Looked up from germline, CDR1 is SGHDN and CDR2 is FVKESK. The CDR3 loop spans 15 amino acids. The V end lost 0 bases, the J end lost 4 bases, and 12 bases lay between the germline ends. General study results and limits: Nearly all vaccine-induced clones in healthy recipients recognized only SARS-CoV-2.

A word on this clone: Its antigen is undetermined.

Sequencing was performed with immunoSEQ multiplex PCR; in TCRdb, only in-frame clones are kept and a portion is missing. The sample carries more than 60,000 clones, around 74% recorded once. Scientists isolated CD4+ T cells after a roughly ten-day culture period ended. As their vaccination, participants received two doses of either BNT162b2 or mRNA-1273. The vaccine recipients had no prior SARS-CoV-2 infection, with negative nucleocapsid antibodies. It was on days 3 and 7 that half the medium was replaced with IL-2 medium. The V call is TRBV14, the J call TRBJ1-1; no reliable D call. Sequencing was performed on CD4+ T cells from PBMCs cultured without peptide, taken after COVID-19 vaccination. This clonotype was sampled from a human donor who received a COVID-19 vaccine. The CDR3 DNA is TGTGCCAGCAGCCAAGATAGTAGGAGAGTCACTGAAGCTTTCTTT. It specifies CASSQDSRRVTEAFF.